These 7 T cell receptor beta chains were sequenced from one sample in a study of blood T cells in healthy people across ages. Together with a sample-barcoded 5' primer, a J-beta primer mix was included in a second PCR lasting about 6 to 11 cycles. TCRdb itself ran the 5' RACE reads through MiXCR, one entry per CDR3 protein. This table has under 2,000,000 distinct CDR3 sequences, about 49% appearing once. Specimen: blood. The receptors were gathered from a woman in her thirties or forties in good health.

J is TRBJ2-2 and V is TRBV6-5; D possibly corresponds to TRBD1 (6 bases). CDR1 MNHEY and CDR2 SVGAGI come from the germline V gene. Trimming removed 7 bases at V and 14 bases at J, with 20 bases between. The CDR3 contains 13 residues. In DNA form, the CDR3 reads TGTGCCAGCACCGAAGGGGTAGGGACAACTCTGTTTTTT. It is translated as CASTEGVGTTLFF.

This clonotype was seen a few times. The genes are TRBV12-3 or TRBV12-4 and TRBJ1-5; 8 bases agree with TRBD1. CDR3 size: 17 residues. Trimming removed 3 bases from V and 5 bases from J; junction bases left unmatched: 12. CDR3 region: CASSFRYGRGRDQPQHF. DNA of the CDR3: TGTGCCAGCAGTTTTAGATATGGCAGGGGGCGCGATCAGCCCCAGCATTTT.

This clonotype was seen a single time. This chain connects TRBV3-1 to TRBJ2-5; 11 bases line up with TRBD2. The CDR3 is made up of 18 amino acids. Trimming at V came to 6 bases and at J to 7 bases, leaving 19 bases not matched to a gene. Germline CDR1 reads LGHDT; CDR2 reads YNNKEL (reference sequence). CDR3 bases: TGTGCCAGCAGTCGCCGAGTTTTGGGGACTAGCGGAGTAGGGACCCAGTACTTC. It is translated as CASSRRVLGTSGVGTQYF.

The chain carries TRBV27 and TRBJ2-1; TRBD2 matches at 8 bases. With 6 bases clipped from V and 8 bases from J, the junction kept 9 bases outside the gene matches. The CDR3 is made up of 14 amino acids. The germline V gene has CDR1 MNHEY and CDR2 SMNVEV (reference sequence). The CDR3 DNA is TGTGCCAGCAGGGCGGGGGGCGTCATCCATGAGCAGTTCTTC. Translated: CASRAGGVIHEQFF.

This clonotype was picked up a small number of times. The chain carries TRBV12-3 or TRBV12-4 and TRBJ1-2; D call uncertain. V lost 6 bases to trimming and J lost 2 bases, with 10 bases between them. CDR3 length: 13 amino acids. This chain's CDR3 is CASSFGENYGYTF. In DNA, the CDR3 is TGTGCCAGCAGCTTTGGGGAGAACTATGGCTACACCTTC.

This chain joins TRBV4-3 and TRBJ2-1, with 8 bases that match TRBD2. Looked up from germline, CDR1 is LGHNA and CDR2 is YSLEER. J was trimmed by 7 bases and V by 0 bases; bases with no gene match: 11. The CDR3 spans 17 residues. In nucleotides, the CDR3 is TGCGCCAGCAGCCAAGATGTTTCGCTAGCGGGTGGGAATGAGCAGTTCTTC. This translates into CASSQDVSLAGGNEQFF.

The chain links TRBV20-1 to TRBJ2-4; 8 bases match TRBD1. V was clipped by 0 bases and J by 0 bases; unmatched bases: 13. The CDR3 length is 19 residues. Germline CDR1 reads DFQATT; CDR2 reads SNEGSKA (reference sequence). CDR3 in DNA: TGCAGTGCTAGAGATCATAAGGACAGGGTGTACGAAGCCAAAAACATTCAGTACTTC. The encoded protein is CSARDHKDRVYEAKNIQYF.